The 5 T cell receptor beta chains reported below all come from one sample, sequenced in a study of blood T cell repertoires in COVID-19. Sequencing was performed with immunoSEQ multiplex PCR; in TCRdb, only in-frame clones are kept and a portion is missing. The sample carries around 180,000 clones, roughly four fifths recorded once. The material sequenced was peripheral blood. The receptors originated from a woman under 40 with acute or convalescent COVID-19.

CDR3 loop: CASSLRQGAGGYTF. In DNA form, the CDR3 reads TGTGCCAGCAGCTTACGACAGGGGGCCGGGGGCTACACCTTC. This chain connects TRBV7-8 to TRBJ1-2; 10 bases agree with TRBD1. This CDR3 spans 14 amino acids. V gave up 2 bases and J gave up 8 bases; unmatched junction bases: 5. The germline V gene encodes CDR1 SGHVS and CDR2 FQNEAQ.

This chain joins TRBV7-9 and TRBJ2-7; 12 nucleotides align to TRBD1. This CDR3 region has 15 residues. Losses at the gene ends were 5 bases for V and 6 bases for J; bases not matched to a gene: 8. Germline V gene data show CDR1 as SEHNR and CDR2 as FQNEAQ (reference sequence). DNA of the CDR3: TGTGCCAGCAGCCGTGGGACAGGGGGCTTGAGCGAGCAGTACTTC. Its protein product is CASSRGTGGLSEQYF.

The chain carries TRBV27 and TRBJ2-1; 7 bases match TRBD1. The CDR3 totals 16 residues. V lost 7 bases to trimming and J lost 0 bases; unmatched junction nucleotides: 9. Germline CDR1 and CDR2: MNHEY and SMNVEV (reference sequence). CDR3 DNA: TGTGCCAGCACCACCAGGACAGGCTACTCCTACAATGAGCAGTTCTTC. This gives the protein CASTTRTGYSYNEQFF.

The rearrangement links TRBV7-9 to TRBJ1-6; D uncertain. V was pared by 5 bases and J by 5 bases, with 4 bases between. Germline CDR1 reads SEHNR; CDR2 reads FQNEAQ (reference sequence). The CDR3 is 12 amino acids. The CDR3 DNA reads TGTGCCAGCAGCCGGGATAATTCACCCCTCCACTTT. This gives the protein CASSRDNSPLHF. Looking up the rest from reference TRBV7-9 and TRBJ1-6 gives the full variable domain: DTGVSQNPRHKITKRGQNVTFRCDPISEHNRLYWYRQTLGQGPEFLTYFQNEAQLEKSRLLSDRFSAERPKGSFSTLEIQRTEQGDSAMYLCASSRDNSPLHFGNGTRLTVT.

The J gene is TRBJ2-3, the V gene TRBV28; TRBD2 matches 10 bases. This CDR3 is built from 15 residues. V was clipped by 11 bases and J by 2 bases; unmatched bases: 10. Germline lookup yields CDR1 MDHEN and CDR2 SYDVKM. Here the CDR3 reads CAAAMSGGATDTQYF. The DNA for the CDR3 is TGTGCCGCCGCTATGAGCGGGGGGGCCACAGATACGCAGTATTTT.